This paragraph reports one TCR beta chain. Measured with immunoSEQ multiplex PCR; TCRdb has only the in-frame clones, and not every one. In the table there are 81,000 or so clones, 85% to 95% of which are singletons. This sample was included in a study of OX40 agonist ivuxolimab in advanced cancers. The origin of this receptor is an adult with an advanced solid tumor such as melanoma, head and neck, liver or kidney cancer. Sample: CD4+ or CD8+ T cells sorted from blood, taken in a trial of the OX40 agonist ivuxolimab.

As DNA, the CDR3 is TGTGCCAGTAGTCCCCAAGGACTCGTCGATCTTTACTTC. Its translation: CASSPQGLVDLYF. The chain has TRBV19 and TRBJ2-5; a possible D gene is TRBD2 (5 bases). The CDR3 extends over 13 amino acids. Trimming shortened V by 5 bases and J by 14 bases, and 21 bases separated the two germline ends. Looked up from germline, CDR1 is LNHDA and CDR2 is SQIVND (reference sequence).